The clone carrying this T cell receptor beta chain has just a few counts. Adults between about 18 and 95 years of age took part from 20 to 25 US areas. The data were taken from a study of blood T cell repertoires in COVID-19. The overall study: Material from acute and convalescent COVID-19 was sourced from the United States, Italy and Spain. The cDNA or gDNA used as material had been derived from T cells, B-cell-depleted T cells, or PBMCs.

TCRdb keeps only in-frame clones here, not all; method: immunoSEQ multiplex PCR. The data show over 200,000 clones, with about 80% seen just once and 1.8% held by the top ten. V lost 5 bases to trimming and J lost 2 bases, with 12 bases between them. The CDR3 length is 15 residues. Per the germline V gene, CDR1 is SGHTA and CDR2 is FQGNSA. The clonotype originates from a man aged 55 to 70 who had recovered from COVID-19. The rearrangement joins TRBV7-2 to TRBJ1-4; D call uncertain. Input material: PBMCs or T cells enriched from blood (not recorded which). For the CDR3, the DNA is TGTGCCAGCAGCCTATACAGCGGCACTAATGAAAAACTGTTTTTT. Its translation is CASSLYSGTNEKLFF.